This entry lists 25 T cell receptor beta chains sequenced from one sample in a study of OX40 agonist ivuxolimab in advanced cancers. Generated by immunoSEQ multiplex PCR, the TCRdb table keeps only in-frame clones and is missing some. The sample yields tens of thousands of clones, about nine tenths seen once. Sequenced material: CD4+ or CD8+ T cells sorted from blood, taken in a trial of the OX40 agonist ivuxolimab. These receptors all come from an adult with an advanced solid tumor such as melanoma, head and neck, liver or kidney cancer.

The chain links TRBV29-1 to TRBJ2-1; D is perhaps TRBD2 (5 bases). Per the germline V gene, CDR1 is SQVTM and CDR2 is ANQGSEA. With 0 bases removed from V and 0 bases from J, the gap between germline ends came to 9 bases. CDR3 length equals 15 residues. The CDR3 DNA reads TGCAGCGTTGAAGATCAAGAGGGCTCCTACAATGAGCAGTTCTTC. Protein sequence: CSVEDQEGSYNEQFF.

This chain connects TRBV4-1 to TRBJ2-7, with D possibly matching TRBD1 (6 bases). The CDR3 runs to 14 residues. The ends were cut back, 0 bases at V and 6 bases at J, with 12 bases in the middle. Germline V gene data show CDR1 as MGHRA and CDR2 as YSYEKL. CDR3 in amino acids: CASSQETGPREQYF. CDR3 DNA sequence: TGCGCCAGCAGCCAAGAGACAGGCCCCCGCGAGCAGTACTTC.

This chain connects TRBV6-4 to TRBJ1-5, with unresolved D. The CDR3 runs 13 residues. V was pared by 5 bases and J by 0 bases, with 5 bases between. Germline V gene lookup returns CDR1 MRHNA and CDR2 SNTAGT. CDR3 residues: CASSTDSNQPQHF. CDR3 nucleotide sequence: TGTGCCAGCAGTACAGATAGCAATCAGCCCCAGCATTTT.

The V call is TRBV7-2, the J call TRBJ1-3; D is unresolved. Germline values: CDR1 SGHTA, CDR2 FQGNSA. V dropped 5 bases and J dropped 8 bases, with 10 bases sitting between them. The CDR3 extends over 12 amino acids. CDR3 sequence reads: CASSAYADTIYF. The CDR3 region has the DNA TGTGCCAGCAGCGCTTATGCTGACACCATATATTTT. Variable domain in full (rest from reference TRBV7-2 and TRBJ1-3): GAGVSQSPSNKVTEKGKDVELRCDPISGHTALYWYRQSLGQGLEFLIYFQGNSAPDKSGLPSDRFSAERTGGSVSTLTIQRTQQEDSAVYLCASSAYADTIYFGEGSWLTVV.

As DNA, the CDR3 is TGTGCCAGCAGTTACGACAGATTATCCTCCTACGAGCAGTACTTC. Protein sequence: CASSYDRLSSYEQYF. The chain recombines TRBV6-5 with TRBJ2-7; possibly TRBD1 for D (5 bases). The CDR3 totals 15 residues. Germline CDR1 MNHEY, CDR2 SVGAGI. Trimming cost V 2 bases and J 0 bases, with 11 bases left between them.

J is TRBJ2-5 and V is TRBV9, with D possibly being TRBD1 (5 bases). Per the germline V gene, CDR1 is SGDLS and CDR2 is YYNGEE. Trimming took off 3 bases at V and 1 base at J, with 16 bases between the two ends. CDR3 length: 16 residues. The CDR3 DNA is TGTGCCAGCAGCGCCAACGTAGGGGTGGTCCAAGAGACCCAGTACTTC. It is translated as CASSANVGVVQETQYF.

This chain connects TRBV6-6 to TRBJ2-5; D remains ambiguous. The V end lost 6 bases, the J end lost 4 bases, and 6 bases lay between the germline ends. CDR3 length: 11 amino acids. Germline assignment: CDR1 MNHNY and CDR2 SVGAGI (reference sequence). In DNA, the CDR3 is TGTGCCAGCAGCAACACAGAGACCCAGTACTTC. Its translation: CASSNTETQYF.

The rearrangement joins TRBV7-2 to TRBJ2-5, with a possible D match to TRBD2 (5 bases). Germline V gene data show CDR1 as SGHTA and CDR2 as FQGNSA. The CDR3 is 14 residues long. Deletions cut 5 bases from V and 1 base from J, with 11 bases between. The chain's CDR3 is CASSLSRAQETQYF. Here the CDR3 DNA reads TGTGCCAGCAGCCTATCGAGGGCCCAAGAGACCCAGTACTTC.

The DNA for the CDR3 is TGCGCCAGCAGCCAAGAGAGCCGGGCCGGAGGGGGAGATACGCAGTATTTT. This sequence encodes CASSQESRAGGGDTQYF. This chain connects TRBV4-1 to TRBJ2-3, with D possibly called TRBD1 or TRBD2 (6 bases each). Trimming removed 0 bases from V and 5 bases from J, with 18 bases in between. This CDR3 spans 17 amino acids. CDR1 is MGHRA, CDR2 YSYEKL, per germline.

The chain combines TRBV6-1 with TRBJ2-7; D not resolved. Trimming removed 4 bases from V and 6 bases from J, with 7 bases in between. The CDR3 runs to 11 residues. The germline V gene encodes CDR1 MNHNS and CDR2 SASEGT. The CDR3 DNA follows: TGTGCCAGCAGTGTTACTTCCGAGCAGTACTTC. Encoded protein: CASSVTSEQYF.

The V call is TRBV5-1, the J call TRBJ2-2; D is undetermined. The ends were cut back, 4 bases at V and 0 bases at J, with 13 bases in the middle. The CDR3 has 16 amino acids. Germline values: CDR1 SGHRS, CDR2 YFSETQ. CDR3 DNA: TGCGCCAGCAGCCTGATGGGTTCCGCGAACACCGGGGAGCTGTTTTTT. Amino acids: CASSLMGSANTGELFF.

V and J are TRBV4-2 and TRBJ1-3; 8 bases are shared with TRBD1. This CDR3 is 14 amino acids long. The trim removed 5 bases at V and 2 bases at J, leaving 2 bases unmatched. Per germline, CDR1 LGHNA and CDR2 YNFKEQ. The CDR3 sequence is CASSLQGAGNTIYF. The CDR3 region has the DNA TGTGCCAGCAGCTTACAGGGGGCTGGAAACACCATATATTTT.

This chain connects TRBV6-5 to TRBJ2-1; 7 positions match TRBD2. CDR3 size: 14 residues. V gave up 7 bases and J gave up 8 bases; unmatched junction bases: 11. Per germline, CDR1 MNHEY and CDR2 SVGAGI. The CDR3 sequence is CASISGPYVDEQFF. The CDR3 nucleotides read TGTGCCAGCATTAGCGGGCCCTACGTCGATGAGCAGTTCTTC.

The rearrangement links TRBV15 to TRBJ1-4; a weak D match, TRBD1 (6 bases). The V and J ends lost 0 bases and 4 bases respectively, with 9 bases between them. CDR1 and CDR2 (germline): LNHNV, YYDKDF (reference sequence). CDR3 length equals 15 residues. CDR3 residues: CATSRDKGGNEKLFF. Written as DNA, the CDR3 is TGTGCCACCAGCAGAGATAAGGGGGGTAATGAAAAACTGTTTTTT. Filled out from reference TRBV15 and TRBJ1-4, the complete variable domain reads DAMVIQNPRYQVTQFGKPVTLSCSQTLNHNVMYWYQQKSSQAPKLLFHYYDKDFNNEADTPDNFQSRRPNTSFCFLDIRSPGLGDTAMYLCATSRDKGGNEKLFFGSGTQLSVL.

The table lists this clone with a few counts. The CDR3 bases are TGTGCCAGCAGCTTAGGTCTGGGTGTAGCTTTCTTT. This codes for CASSLGLGVAFF. This chain links TRBV7-9 with TRBJ1-1; no definite D call. From germline, CDR1 is SEHNR and CDR2 FQNEAQ (reference sequence). The CDR3 is made up of 12 amino acids. V lost 1 base and J lost 10, with 10 bases in between.

This clone has only a few counts. This chain uses TRBV14 with TRBJ2-6; maybe TRBD1 (5 bases). V was cut by 2 bases and J by 4 bases, with 12 bases left in between. The germline gives CDR1 SGHDN, CDR2 FVKESK. The CDR3 is 16 residues long. CDR3 coding DNA: TGTGCCAGCAGCCAACCCCAGGGCGCCGGGGCCAACGTCCTGACTTTC. Translated: CASSQPQGAGANVLTF.

The chain recombines TRBV11-3 with TRBJ1-1, with TRBD1 identical over 8 bases. The germline gives CDR1 SGHNT, CDR2 YENEEA. The CDR3 loop spans 15 amino acids. J was trimmed by 1 base and V by 1 base; bases with no gene match: 2. In nucleotides, the CDR3 is TGTGCCAGCAGCTTAGGACAGGGGTCGAACACTGAAGCTTTCTTT. It encodes CASSLGQGSNTEAFF.

V gene TRBV19 combines with J gene TRBJ2-7, with 13 bases that match TRBD2. The CDR3 contains 19 residues. The trim removed 5 bases at V and 0 bases at J, leaving 13 bases unmatched. Germline-derived CDR1 and CDR2 are LNHDA and SQIVND (reference sequence). CDR3 region: CASSPRTSGSVISSYEQYF. The CDR3 nucleotides are TGTGCCAGTAGTCCCCGGACTAGCGGGAGTGTAATAAGCTCCTACGAGCAGTACTTC. Full variable domain (missing parts from reference TRBV19 and TRBJ2-7): DGGITQSPKYLFRKEGQNVTLSCEQNLNHDAMYWYRQDPGQGLRLIYYSQIVNDFQKGDIAEGYSVSREKKESFPLTVTSAQKNPTAFYLCASSPRTSGSVISSYEQYFGPGTRLTVT.

This clone appeared once. The rearrangement joins TRBV18 to TRBJ2-1; TRBD2 is a possible D gene (5 bases). With 2 bases removed from V and 4 bases from J, the gap between germline ends came to 12 bases. CDR1 and CDR2 from the germline V gene are KGHSH and LQKENI. CDR3 length equals 15 residues. The CDR3: CASSPGSGNYNEQFF. CDR3 in DNA: TGTGCCAGCTCACCAGGATCGGGAAATTACAATGAGCAGTTCTTC.

This clone has only one observation. The chain couples TRBV9 to TRBJ2-3; the D is unclear. V shed 3 bases and J shed 2 bases, with 13 bases lying between them. Germline lookup yields CDR1 SGDLS and CDR2 YYNGEE. The CDR3 is 15 amino acids. Here the CDR3 DNA reads TGTGCCAGCAGCGCCCGTGGTGGGGACACAGATACGCAGTATTTT. Encoded protein: CASSARGGDTDTQYF. The full variable domain, rest sourced from reference TRBV9 and TRBJ2-3, is DSGVTQTPKHLITATGQRVTLRCSPRSGDLSVYWYQQSLDQGLQFLIQYYNGEERAKGNILERFSAQQFPDLHSELNLSSLELGDSALYFCASSARGGDTDTQYFGPGTRLTVL.

This clone was counted a single time. The rearrangement joins TRBV27 to TRBJ2-3; the match to TRBD1 covers 9 bases. V lost 7 bases to trimming and J lost 0 bases; unmatched junction nucleotides: 5. This CDR3 contains 15 residues. The germline V gene has CDR1 MNHEY and CDR2 SMNVEV (reference sequence). The DNA of the CDR3 is TGTGCCAGCACCAGGGACAGGGTGAGCACAGATACGCAGTATTTT. It specifies CASTRDRVSTDTQYF.

V is TRBV4-2 and J is TRBJ2-7; 7 positions agree with TRBD2. Germline CDR1 is LGHNA and CDR2 is YNFKEQ. The CDR3 is 15 amino acids. J lost 0 bases, V lost 2 bases, and 4 bases had no gene match. The CDR3 loop is CASSQREESSYEQYF. CDR3 DNA sequence: TGTGCCAGCAGCCAACGGGAGGAGAGCTCCTACGAGCAGTACTTC.

This chain connects TRBV14 to TRBJ2-3; no definite D call. The V end lost 4 bases, the J end lost 1 base, and 15 bases lay between the germline ends. There are 16 residues in the CDR3. Germline values: CDR1 SGHDN, CDR2 FVKESK. The CDR3 region is CASSPWARAGTDTQYF. DNA of the CDR3: TGTGCCAGCAGCCCCTGGGCTAGGGCGGGCACAGATACGCAGTATTTT.

The V and J genes are TRBV2 and TRBJ1-1; TRBD1 is a possible D gene (5 bases). Germline assignment: CDR1 SNHLY and CDR2 FYNNEI. This CDR3 comprises 15 residues. Deletions cut 6 bases from V and 5 bases from J, with 19 bases between. The CDR3 nucleotides are TGTGCCAGCAGCGGACAAGGTGGGGGAAGGACTGAAGCTTTCTTT. It codes for CASSGQGGGRTEAFF.

V and J are TRBV5-4 and TRBJ2-1; 11 positions agree with TRBD2. The V and J ends lost 4 bases and 4 bases, in that order; junction bases with no gene match: 4. The V gene's germline CDR1 is SGHNT and CDR2 YYREEE (reference sequence). The CDR3 is 15 amino acids. Here the CDR3 reads CASSPGTSGYNEQFF. Written as DNA, the CDR3 is TGTGCCAGCAGCCCCGGGACTAGCGGATACAATGAGCAGTTCTTC.